Below, 2 T cell receptor beta chains from the same sample are listed, as sequenced in a study of blood T cell repertoires in COVID-19. Repertoires were generated with immunoSEQ multiplex PCR, while TCRdb's copy carries only in-frame clones and drops some. Here the sample spans about 140,000 clones, 79% being singletons. Material: peripheral blood. The origin of the receptors is a man aged 60 to 75 with acute or convalescent COVID-19.

This clone was detected only once. The chain joins TRBV9 to TRBJ2-3; D is unclear. There are 15 residues in the CDR3. Germline V gene sequence: CDR1 SGDLS, CDR2 YYNGEE. Trimming cost V 1 base and J 4 bases, with 13 bases left between them. The CDR3 loop reads CASSVLTPGADTQYF. The CDR3 nucleotides read TGTGCCAGCAGCGTACTGACCCCTGGAGCAGATACGCAGTATTTT.

This clone was recorded once. The V call is TRBV25-1, the J call TRBJ1-4; a weak D match, TRBD1 (5 bases). Germline CDR1 is MGHDK and CDR2 is SYGVNS. The CDR3 runs to 15 residues. Trimming took 2 bases from V and 5 from J, leaving 12 bases between them. The CDR3 spells CASSELQALNEKLFF. CDR3 DNA: TGTGCCAGCAGTGAACTACAGGCCTTAAATGAAAAACTGTTTTTT.